Listed below are T cell receptor beta chains from one sample, sequenced in a study of T cell responses to AZD1222 COVID-19 vaccine. Profiling relied on immunoSEQ multiplex PCR, and the TCRdb table lists in-frame clones only, not all of them. Of around 120,000 clones listed, about 92% are singletons. The sequencing here drew on peripheral blood, taken on day 0 of AZD1222 vaccination. These receptors were collected from an adult in good health. The CDR3 runs from the conserved cysteine through the conserved F or W. Each record gives: clone size, V gene, J gene, D gene, CDR3 protein, CDR3 DNA. The D gene is left open where the match is weak. Some rows mark clone size as missing; the rest say once, few, many or name a class of expanded clone.

clone_size: .; v_call: TRBV18; j_call: TRBJ2-1; d_call: TRBD1; cdr3_aa: CASSWGQSSYNEQFF; cdr3_nt: TGTGCCAGCTCTTGGGGACAGAGCTCCTACAATGAGCAGTTCTTC
clone_size: .; v_call: TRBV19; j_call: TRBJ2-3; d_call: .; cdr3_aa: CASRRTRGTDTQYF; cdr3_nt: TGTGCCAGTAGGAGGACGAGGGGCACAGATACGCAGTATTTT
clone_size: .; v_call: TRBV7-7; j_call: TRBJ2-1; d_call: .; cdr3_aa: CASSLGRGNNEQFF; cdr3_nt: TGTGCTAGCAGCTTAGGACGCGGAAACAATGAGCAGTTCTTC
clone_size: .; v_call: TRBV18; j_call: TRBJ2-7; d_call: .; cdr3_aa: CASSHETGTYEQYF; cdr3_nt: TGTGCCAGCTCACATGAGACAGGTACCTACGAGCAGTACTTC
clone_size: .; v_call: TRBV9; j_call: TRBJ1-5; d_call: .; cdr3_aa: CASSRGRRDDQPQHF; cdr3_nt: TGTGCCAGCAGCCGGGGGAGGAGGGACGATCAGCCCCAGCATTTT
clone_size: .; v_call: TRBV25-1; j_call: TRBJ1-2; d_call: .; cdr3_aa: CASMRPGVDYGYTF; cdr3_nt: TGTGCCAGCATGCGCCCAGGGGTAGACTATGGCTACACCTTC
clone_size: once; v_call: TRBV19; j_call: TRBJ1-2; d_call: TRBD1; cdr3_aa: CASSGDSPNYGYTF; cdr3_nt: TGTGCCAGTAGTGGGGACAGCCCTAACTATGGCTACACCTTC
clone_size: .; v_call: TRBV5-1; j_call: TRBJ1-4; d_call: TRBD1; cdr3_aa: CASSPGQGGEKLFF; cdr3_nt: TGCGCCAGCAGCCCGGGACAGGGAGGAGAAAAACTGTTTTTT
clone_size: few; v_call: TRBV14; j_call: TRBJ2-2; d_call: .; cdr3_aa: CASNQGFRNTGELFF; cdr3_nt: TGTGCCAGCAACCAAGGGTTTCGGAACACCGGGGAGCTGTTTTTT
clone_size: .; v_call: TRBV5-6; j_call: TRBJ1-1; d_call: .; cdr3_aa: CASSPGLLEAFF; cdr3_nt: TGTGCCAGCAGCCCCGGGTTACTGGAAGCTTTCTTT
clone_size: .; v_call: TRBV28; j_call: TRBJ1-3; d_call: .; cdr3_aa: CASSLVKTPGNTIYF; cdr3_nt: TGTGCCAGCAGTTTGGTGAAAACTCCTGGAAACACCATATATTTT
clone_size: .; v_call: TRBV6-5; j_call: TRBJ2-5; d_call: .; cdr3_aa: CASTKGRGKETQYF; cdr3_nt: TGTGCCAGCACCAAAGGGCGAGGGAAAGAGACCCAGTACTTC
clone_size: .; v_call: TRBV4-1; j_call: TRBJ1-2; d_call: .; cdr3_aa: CASSQFGGINYGYTF; cdr3_nt: TGCGCCAGCAGCCAATTCGGAGGTATCAACTATGGCTACACCTTC
clone_size: once; v_call: TRBV4-1; j_call: TRBJ1-2; d_call: TRBD1; cdr3_aa: CASSQVGQFSYGYTF; cdr3_nt: TGCGCCAGCAGCCAAGTGGGACAGTTCTCCTATGGCTACACCTTC
clone_size: .; v_call: TRBV6-5; j_call: TRBJ2-7; d_call: .; cdr3_aa: CASSYSGSSYEQYF; cdr3_nt: TGTGCCAGCAGTTACTCGGGAAGCTCCTACGAGCAGTACTTC
clone_size: once; v_call: TRBV5-4; j_call: TRBJ1-6; d_call: TRBD1; cdr3_aa: CASSDRGIANSPLHF; cdr3_nt: TGTGCCAGCAGCGACAGGGGCATTGCCAATTCACCCCTCCACTTT
clone_size: .; v_call: TRBV29-1; j_call: TRBJ2-5; d_call: TRBD1; cdr3_aa: CSVEDPEDRGIETQYF; cdr3_nt: TGCAGCGTTGAAGATCCGGAGGACAGGGGGATAGAGACCCAGTACTTC
clone_size: .; v_call: TRBV27; j_call: TRBJ2-2; d_call: TRBD2; cdr3_aa: CASRSAGGLNTGELFF; cdr3_nt: TGTGCCAGCAGGTCCGCGGGGGGGTTAAACACCGGGGAGCTGTTTTTT
clone_size: once; v_call: TRBV7-3; j_call: TRBJ1-2; d_call: .; cdr3_aa: CASSLNRDYGYTF; cdr3_nt: TGTGCCAGCAGCTTAAACAGGGACTATGGCTACACCTTC
clone_size: .; v_call: TRBV2; j_call: TRBJ1-2; d_call: .; cdr3_aa: CASTLYTYGYTF; cdr3_nt: TGTGCCAGCACCCTGTACACCTATGGCTACACCTTC
clone_size: .; v_call: TRBV19; j_call: TRBJ2-6; d_call: .; cdr3_aa: CASSAIGLGLSGANVLTF; cdr3_nt: TGTGCCAGTAGTGCCATTGGGTTGGGGCTCTCTGGGGCCAACGTCCTGACTTTC
clone_size: .; v_call: TRBV6-6; j_call: TRBJ1-3; d_call: .; cdr3_aa: CASSYLVRSGNTIYF; cdr3_nt: TGTGCCAGCAGTTACCTGGTGCGCTCTGGAAACACCATATATTTT
clone_size: .; v_call: TRBV2; j_call: TRBJ2-3; d_call: .; cdr3_aa: CASSPGLTSTDTQYF; cdr3_nt: TGTGCCAGCAGTCCAGGACTGACTAGCACAGATACGCAGTATTTT
clone_size: .; v_call: TRBV30; j_call: TRBJ2-7; d_call: .; cdr3_aa: CAWKDTGRNLYEQYF; cdr3_nt: TGTGCCTGGAAAGATACTGGACGTAATCTATACGAGCAGTACTTC
clone_size: .; v_call: TRBV3-1/TRBV3-2; j_call: TRBJ1-1; d_call: TRBD1; cdr3_aa: CASSQGTGGNTEAFF; cdr3_nt: TGTGCCAGCAGCCAAGGAACAGGGGGGAACACTGAAGCTTTCTTT
clone_size: .; v_call: TRBV28; j_call: TRBJ1-4; d_call: TRBD1; cdr3_aa: CASSLGGGGGLEKLFF; cdr3_nt: TGTGCCAGCAGTTTAGGGGGAGGGGGCGGTTTGGAAAAACTGTTTTTT
clone_size: .; v_call: TRBV6-5; j_call: TRBJ2-7; d_call: .; cdr3_aa: CASSQGLSGEQYF; cdr3_nt: TGTGCCAGCAGTCAGGGGCTATCAGGGGAGCAGTACTTC
clone_size: .; v_call: TRBV7-9; j_call: TRBJ2-7; d_call: .; cdr3_aa: CASSLYTYEQYF; cdr3_nt: TGTGCCAGCAGCTTATACACCTACGAGCAGTACTTC
clone_size: .; v_call: TRBV6-5; j_call: TRBJ2-3; d_call: TRBD2; cdr3_aa: CASRRAGGRSDTQYF; cdr3_nt: TGTGCCAGTCGGCGTGCGGGGGGGCGCTCAGATACGCAGTATTTT
clone_size: .; v_call: TRBV19; j_call: TRBJ2-1; d_call: TRBD2; cdr3_aa: CAISSSGHNEQFF; cdr3_nt: TGTGCCATCAGTTCTAGCGGGCACAATGAGCAGTTCTTC
clone_size: .; v_call: TRBV28; j_call: TRBJ1-1; d_call: .; cdr3_aa: CASSLGGNTEAFF; cdr3_nt: TGTGCCAGCAGCCTAGGAGGGAACACTGAAGCTTTCTTT
clone_size: .; v_call: TRBV7-8; j_call: TRBJ2-3; d_call: .; cdr3_aa: CASSLVHRGDTQYF; cdr3_nt: TGTGCCAGCAGCTTAGTCCATAGGGGGGATACGCAGTATTTT
clone_size: .; v_call: TRBV9; j_call: TRBJ2-7; d_call: TRBD1; cdr3_aa: CASSPHSPGQGHFEQYF; cdr3_nt: TGTGCCAGCAGCCCACATAGTCCGGGACAGGGGCATTTCGAGCAGTACTTC
clone_size: .; v_call: TRBV19; j_call: TRBJ1-1; d_call: TRBD1; cdr3_aa: CASTTGSWTEAFF; cdr3_nt: TGTGCCAGTACGACAGGGAGCTGGACTGAAGCTTTCTTT
clone_size: .; v_call: TRBV5-1; j_call: TRBJ2-5; d_call: .; cdr3_aa: CASSLAGNQETQYF; cdr3_nt: TGCGCCAGCAGCTTGGCGGGGAACCAAGAGACCCAGTACTTC
clone_size: .; v_call: TRBV27; j_call: TRBJ2-5; d_call: TRBD2; cdr3_aa: CASSPGTSGSIPIETQYF; cdr3_nt: TGTGCCAGCAGCCCTGGGACTAGCGGGAGTATACCAATAGAGACCCAGTACTTC
clone_size: .; v_call: TRBV4-1; j_call: TRBJ2-7; d_call: .; cdr3_aa: CASSQDWPGDSYEQYF; cdr3_nt: TGCGCCAGCAGCCAAGATTGGCCAGGGGATTCCTACGAGCAGTACTTC
clone_size: .; v_call: TRBV18; j_call: TRBJ2-5; d_call: .; cdr3_aa: CASSSDRETQYF; cdr3_nt: TGTGCCAGCTCATCTGACCGAGAGACCCAGTACTTC
clone_size: .; v_call: TRBV20-1; j_call: TRBJ2-5; d_call: .; cdr3_aa: CSASVGGEETQYF; cdr3_nt: TGCAGTGCTAGTGTGGGAGGCGAGGAGACCCAGTACTTC
clone_size: .; v_call: TRBV21-1; j_call: TRBJ1-6; d_call: .; cdr3_aa: CASSKGQLVNSPLHF; cdr3_nt: TGTGCCAGCAGCAAAGGACAGTTAGTTAATTCACCCCTCCACTTT
clone_size: once; v_call: TRBV4-1; j_call: TRBJ2-1; d_call: .; cdr3_aa: CASSQLGERGEQFF; cdr3_nt: TGCGCCAGCAGCCAGTTGGGAGAGAGGGGTGAGCAGTTCTTC
clone_size: .; v_call: TRBV2; j_call: TRBJ1-4; d_call: .; cdr3_aa: CASVRSVGEKLFF; cdr3_nt: TGTGCCAGCGTCAGGTCCGTCGGTGAAAAACTGTTTTTT
clone_size: .; v_call: TRBV7-9; j_call: TRBJ2-5; d_call: .; cdr3_aa: CASSHKGSVETQYF; cdr3_nt: TGTGCCAGCAGCCACAAGGGGAGTGTAGAGACCCAGTACTTC
clone_size: .; v_call: TRBV27; j_call: TRBJ1-1; d_call: .; cdr3_aa: CASSLVGGRMNTEAFF; cdr3_nt: TGTGCCAGCAGTTTAGTTGGGGGCCGCATGAACACTGAAGCTTTCTTT
clone_size: .; v_call: TRBV5-1; j_call: TRBJ1-2; d_call: .; cdr3_aa: CASSLEMTGKNYGYTF; cdr3_nt: TGCGCCAGCAGCCTCGAAATGACAGGAAAAAACTATGGCTACACCTTC
clone_size: .; v_call: TRBV11-3; j_call: TRBJ2-5; d_call: .; cdr3_aa: CASSSTFGTGQETQYF; cdr3_nt: TGTGCCAGCAGCTCTACCTTTGGGACTGGACAAGAGACCCAGTACTTC
clone_size: once; v_call: TRBV30; j_call: TRBJ2-3; d_call: .; cdr3_aa: CAWSRGQFTDTQYF; cdr3_nt: TGTGCCTGGAGTAGAGGACAGTTCACAGATACGCAGTATTTT
clone_size: few; v_call: TRBV19; j_call: TRBJ1-1; d_call: .; cdr3_aa: CASSIWGNTEAFF; cdr3_nt: TGTGCCAGTAGTATTTGGGGGAACACTGAAGCTTTCTTT
clone_size: .; v_call: TRBV27; j_call: TRBJ1-2; d_call: .; cdr3_aa: CASSTGSRGYGYTF; cdr3_nt: TGTGCCAGCAGTACGGGGTCCCGAGGCTATGGCTACACCTTC